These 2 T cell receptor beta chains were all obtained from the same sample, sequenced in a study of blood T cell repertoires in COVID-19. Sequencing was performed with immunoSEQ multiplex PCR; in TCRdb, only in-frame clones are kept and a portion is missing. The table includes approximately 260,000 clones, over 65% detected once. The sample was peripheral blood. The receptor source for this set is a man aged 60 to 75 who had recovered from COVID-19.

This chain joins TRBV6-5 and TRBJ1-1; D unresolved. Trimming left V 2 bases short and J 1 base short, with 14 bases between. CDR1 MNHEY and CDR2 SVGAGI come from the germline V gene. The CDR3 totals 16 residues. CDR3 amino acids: CASSYLSRERNTEAFF. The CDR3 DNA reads TGTGCCAGCAGTTACCTGTCGAGGGAGAGGAACACTGAAGCTTTCTTT.

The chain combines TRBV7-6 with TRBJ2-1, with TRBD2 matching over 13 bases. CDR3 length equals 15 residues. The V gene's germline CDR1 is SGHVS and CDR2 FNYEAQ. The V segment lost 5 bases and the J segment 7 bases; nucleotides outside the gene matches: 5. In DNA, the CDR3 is TGTGCCAGCAGCACGGGGACTAGCGGGGTAAATGAGCAGTTCTTC. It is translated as CASSTGTSGVNEQFF.